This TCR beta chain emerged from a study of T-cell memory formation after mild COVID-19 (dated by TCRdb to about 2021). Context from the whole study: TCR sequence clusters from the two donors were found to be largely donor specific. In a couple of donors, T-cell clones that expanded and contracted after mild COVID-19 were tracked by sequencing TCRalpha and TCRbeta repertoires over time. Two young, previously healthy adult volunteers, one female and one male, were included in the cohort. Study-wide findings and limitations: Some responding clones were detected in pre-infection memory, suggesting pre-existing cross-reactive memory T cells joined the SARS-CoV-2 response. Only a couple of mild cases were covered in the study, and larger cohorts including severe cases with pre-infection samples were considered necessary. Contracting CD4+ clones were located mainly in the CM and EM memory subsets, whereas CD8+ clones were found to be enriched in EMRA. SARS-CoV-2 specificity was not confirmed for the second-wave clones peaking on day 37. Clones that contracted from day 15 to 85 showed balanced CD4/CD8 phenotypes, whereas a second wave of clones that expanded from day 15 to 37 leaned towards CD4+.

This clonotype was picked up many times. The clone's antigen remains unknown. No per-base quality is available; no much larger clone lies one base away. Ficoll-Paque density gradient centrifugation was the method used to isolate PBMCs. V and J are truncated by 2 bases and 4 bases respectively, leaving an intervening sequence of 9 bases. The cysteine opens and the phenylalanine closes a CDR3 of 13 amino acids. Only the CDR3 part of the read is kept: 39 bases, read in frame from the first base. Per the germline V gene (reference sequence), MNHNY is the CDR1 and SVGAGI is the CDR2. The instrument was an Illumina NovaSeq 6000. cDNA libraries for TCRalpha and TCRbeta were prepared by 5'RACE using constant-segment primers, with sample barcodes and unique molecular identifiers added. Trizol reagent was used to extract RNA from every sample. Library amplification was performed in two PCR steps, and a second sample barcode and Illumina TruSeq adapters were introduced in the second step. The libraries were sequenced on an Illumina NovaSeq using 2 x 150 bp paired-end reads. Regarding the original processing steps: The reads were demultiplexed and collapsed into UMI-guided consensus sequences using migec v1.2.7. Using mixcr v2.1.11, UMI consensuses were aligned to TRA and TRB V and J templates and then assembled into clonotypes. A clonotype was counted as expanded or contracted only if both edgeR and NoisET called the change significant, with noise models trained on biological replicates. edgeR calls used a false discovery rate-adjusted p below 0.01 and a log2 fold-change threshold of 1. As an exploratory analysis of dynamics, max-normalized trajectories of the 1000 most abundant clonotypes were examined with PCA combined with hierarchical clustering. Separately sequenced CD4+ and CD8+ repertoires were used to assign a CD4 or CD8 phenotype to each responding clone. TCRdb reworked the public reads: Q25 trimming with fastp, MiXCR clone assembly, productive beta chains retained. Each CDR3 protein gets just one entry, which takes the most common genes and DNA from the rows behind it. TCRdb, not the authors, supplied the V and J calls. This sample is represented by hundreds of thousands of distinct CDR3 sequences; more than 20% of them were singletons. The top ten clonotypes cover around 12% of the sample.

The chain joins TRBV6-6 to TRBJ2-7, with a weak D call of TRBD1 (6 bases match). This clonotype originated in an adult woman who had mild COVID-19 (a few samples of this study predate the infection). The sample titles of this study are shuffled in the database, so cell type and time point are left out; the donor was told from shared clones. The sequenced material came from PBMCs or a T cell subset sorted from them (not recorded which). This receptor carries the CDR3 CASSYPQGYEQYF. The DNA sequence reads TGTGCCAGCAGTTACCCCCAGGGGTACGAGCAGTACTTC.